The 9 T cell receptor beta chains below come from one sample, sequenced in a study of shared clonotypes between healthy human individuals. Naive CD8 cells lacked CD45RO, underwent positive selection for CCR7 and left out terminally differentiated effector memory CD45RA+ cells. The repertoire was sequenced with immunoSEQ multiplex PCR; TCRdb's copy has only in-frame clones and lacks some. The sample lists about 1.9 million clones; 90% to 95% were seen once. Sequencing was performed on naive CD8+ T cells from PBMCs. These receptors all stem from a man younger than 35 in good health. Some clones in this sample may be carry-over from other donors' samples.

The chain carries TRBV7-6 and TRBJ1-1, with a possible D match to TRBD1 (5 bases). V gave up 8 bases and J gave up 5 bases, with 21 bases separating them. The CDR3 sequence is 15 residues long. CDR1 and CDR2 (germline): SGHVS, FNYEAQ. CDR3 region: CASAHPGQGETEAFF. The CDR3 DNA reads TGTGCCAGCGCCCACCCCGGCCAGGGAGAGACTGAAGCTTTCTTT.

The genes are TRBV29-1 and TRBJ2-5; D remains unclear. The end of the DNA aligns better with TRBJ2-7, so the J call may be wrong. The CDR3 spans 14 residues. CDR1 SQVTM and CDR2 ANQGSEA come from the germline V gene. DNA of the CDR3: TGCAGCGTTGAGAAGTACCTTACTCCCGGCGAGCAGTACTTC. It translates to CSVEKYLTPGEQYF.

J is TRBJ2-7 and V is TRBV4-2; D perhaps matches TRBD2 (6 bases). Germline-derived CDR1 and CDR2 are LGHNA and YNFKEQ. Between the trimmed V and J ends, which lost 4 bases and 0 bases, there was a span of 13 bases. The CDR3 loop spans 15 amino acids. The CDR3 here is CASSPWTMSSYEQYF. CDR3 nucleotides: TGTGCCAGCAGCCCTTGGACTATGAGCTCCTACGAGCAGTACTTC.

The V and J genes are TRBV11-2 and TRBJ2-7, with unresolved D. The CDR3 has 15 residues. In germline, CDR1 is SGHAT, CDR2 FQNNGV. V was trimmed by 0 bases and J by 3 bases, leaving 12 bases between them. This CDR3 reads CASSLDPGDLYEQYF. Here the CDR3 DNA reads TGTGCCAGCAGCTTAGATCCGGGCGATCTCTACGAGCAGTACTTC.

The chain is built from TRBV11-2 and TRBJ2-1; D call uncertain. This CDR3 contains 15 residues. Germline lookup yields CDR1 SGHAT and CDR2 FQNNGV. Trimming cost V 5 bases and J 4 bases, with 15 bases left between them. As DNA, the CDR3 is TGTGCCAGCAGCCCCCCAGGTAGCCCGTACAATGAGCAGTTCTTC. It specifies CASSPPGSPYNEQFF.

The chain couples TRBV5-4 to TRBJ2-3, with 7 bases matching TRBD1. This CDR3 is built from 16 residues. From germline, CDR1 is SGHNT and CDR2 YYREEE (reference sequence). The V segment lost 2 bases and the J segment 0 bases; nucleotides outside the gene matches: 6. As DNA, the CDR3 is TGTGCCAGCAGCTTCTTACAGGGGATAAGCACAGATACGCAGTATTTT. Encoded protein: CASSFLQGISTDTQYF.

The V call is TRBV6-6, the J call TRBJ2-7; TRBD1 agrees at 9 bases. This CDR3 region has 15 residues. Trimming cost V 6 bases and J 2 bases; bases outside gene matches: 8. CDR1 MNHNY and CDR2 SVGAGI come from the germline V gene (reference sequence). The CDR3: CASRIPTGGPYEQYF. As DNA, the CDR3 is TGTGCCAGCAGGATCCCGACAGGGGGGCCCTACGAGCAGTACTTC.

The chain combines TRBV7-8 with TRBJ1-2, with D perhaps matching TRBD1 (5 bases). This CDR3 region has 16 residues. From germline, CDR1 is SGHVS and CDR2 FQNEAQ. V lost 5 bases, J lost 7 bases, and 23 bases lay in between. Here the CDR3 DNA reads TGTGCCAGCAGCCCTCTCTTACGGGGCCTAGCTTTTGGCTACACCTTC. Translation gives CASSPLLRGLAFGYTF.

This chain connects TRBV15 to TRBJ2-7; the D gene could be TRBD1 or TRBD2 (6 bases each). CDR1 and CDR2 (germline): LNHNV, YYDKDF (reference sequence). The V end was cut by 3 bases, the J end by 0 bases, with 12 bases between. The CDR3 is 15 residues long. CDR3 sequence: CATSSGRGLSYEQYF. Written as DNA, the CDR3 is TGTGCCACCAGCAGTGGCAGGGGACTCTCCTACGAGCAGTACTTC.